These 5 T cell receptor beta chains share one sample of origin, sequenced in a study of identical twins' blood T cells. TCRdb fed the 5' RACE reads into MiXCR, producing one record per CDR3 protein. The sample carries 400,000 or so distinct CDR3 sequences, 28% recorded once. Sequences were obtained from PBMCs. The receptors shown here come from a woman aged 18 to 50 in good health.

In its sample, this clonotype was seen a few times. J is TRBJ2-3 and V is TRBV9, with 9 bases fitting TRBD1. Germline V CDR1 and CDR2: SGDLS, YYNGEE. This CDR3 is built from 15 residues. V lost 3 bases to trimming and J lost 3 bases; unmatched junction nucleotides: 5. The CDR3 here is CASSDKQGATDTQYF. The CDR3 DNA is TGTGCCAGCAGCGACAAACAGGGGGCTACAGATACGCAGTATTTT.

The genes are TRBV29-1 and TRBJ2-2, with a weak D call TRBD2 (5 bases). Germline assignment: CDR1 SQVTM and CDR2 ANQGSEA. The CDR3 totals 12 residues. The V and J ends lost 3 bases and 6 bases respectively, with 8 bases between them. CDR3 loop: CSVDTGAGELFF. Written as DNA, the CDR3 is TGCAGCGTTGACACCGGGGCCGGGGAGCTGTTTTTT.

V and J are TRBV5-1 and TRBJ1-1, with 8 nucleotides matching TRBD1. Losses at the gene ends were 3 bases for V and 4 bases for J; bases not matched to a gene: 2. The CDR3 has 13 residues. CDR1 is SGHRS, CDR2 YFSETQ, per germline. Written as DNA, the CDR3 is TGCGCCAGCAGCTCGGGGACAGGCACTGAAGCTTTCTTT. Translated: CASSSGTGTEAFF.

CDR3 protein: CASSVASGGPQETQYF. DNA for the CDR3: TGTGCCAGCAGCGTAGCGTCAGGGGGACCTCAAGAGACCCAGTACTTC. The V call is TRBV9, the J call TRBJ2-5; TRBD1 aligns across 7 bases. Germline CDR1 and CDR2: SGDLS and YYNGEE. Losses at the gene ends were 0 bases for V and 2 bases for J; bases not matched to a gene: 7. This CDR3 is built from 16 residues.

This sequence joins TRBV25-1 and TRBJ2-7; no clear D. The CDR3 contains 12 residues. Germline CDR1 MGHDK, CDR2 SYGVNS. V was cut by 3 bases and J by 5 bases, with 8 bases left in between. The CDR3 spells CASSDWSDEQYF. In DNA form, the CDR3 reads TGTGCCAGCAGTGATTGGAGCGACGAGCAGTACTTC.